This is a list of T cell receptor beta chains from one sample in a study of cytomegalovirus exposure and HLA in healthy donors. Repertoires were generated with immunoSEQ multiplex PCR, while TCRdb's copy carries only in-frame clones and drops some. Of tens of thousands of clones listed, roughly 80% were seen once; the top ten hold approximately 1.3%. The sequenced sample consisted of PBMCs. The source is a girl aged 2 to 10 in good health and CMV-seropositive. Each CDR3 is given with its conserved first and last residue. A D gene is named only where the DNA matches it firmly. Some rows mark clone size as missing; the rest say once, few, many or name a class of expanded clone.

V gene	clone size	J gene	D gene	CDR3 DNA	CDR3 protein
TRBV5-1	once	TRBJ2-3	TRBD2	TGCGCCAGCAGCTTGGGGGGGGGTCCAGATACGCAGTATTTT	CASSLGGGPDTQYF
TRBV6-5	.	TRBJ2-5	TRBD2	TGTGCCAGCAGTTACCCAGCGGGAGCGGGGGAGACCCAGTACTTC	CASSYPAGAGETQYF
TRBV19	.	TRBJ1-5	.	TGTGCCAGTAGTATAGATACGACAGGCAATCAGCCCCAGCATTTT	CASSIDTTGNQPQHF
TRBV30	.	TRBJ1-1	.	TGTGCCTGGAGTTTCGGGGGACTGAACACTGAAGCTTTCTTT	CAWSFGGLNTEAFF
TRBV10-3	.	TRBJ1-1	.	TGTGCCATCACTGGGTCGAGCACTGAAGCTTTCTTT	CAITGSSTEAFF
TRBV13	.	TRBJ2-5	.	TGTGCCAGCAGCTTGGCAGGGAACACAAAAGAGACCCAGTACTTC	CASSLAGNTKETQYF
TRBV27	.	TRBJ2-7	.	TGTGCCAGCAGCTTCCGGGACACCTACGAGCAGTACTTC	CASSFRDTYEQYF
TRBV13	.	TRBJ2-2	.	TGTGCCAGCACCCCACACCGGGAGCTGTTTTTT	CASTPHRELFF
TRBV7-2	once	TRBJ2-5	.	TGTGCCAGCAGCGCGATTCCAGGGTTTACAGAGACCCAGTACTTC	CASSAIPGFTETQYF
TRBV29-1	.	TRBJ1-2	TRBD1	TGCAGCGCCCTGAGGGCCGGGACAGGTATATATGGCTACACCTTC	CSALRAGTGIYGYTF
TRBV10-2	.	TRBJ1-1	.	TGCGCCAGCCTCTCGGGGGGCACTGAAGCTTTCTTT	CASLSGGTEAFF
TRBV5-4	few	TRBJ2-1	.	TGTGCCAGCAGCTTCCTCGACAATGAGCAGTTCTTC	CASSFLDNEQFF
TRBV10-3	.	TRBJ2-1	.	TGTGCCATTGCAGGGAAAGGAGACAATGAGCAGTTCTTC	CAIAGKGDNEQFF
TRBV27	.	TRBJ2-5	.	TGTGCCAGCAGTTTGGGGGGTCGAGAGACCCAGTACTTC	CASSLGGRETQYF
TRBV27	.	TRBJ1-2	TRBD1	TGTGCCAGCACCCTACGACAGGGTAGTCAGTATGGCTACACCTTC	CASTLRQGSQYGYTF
TRBV7-2	.	TRBJ2-7	TRBD2	TGTGCCAGTGGGGGACTAGCGAACTCCTACGAGCAGTACTTC	CASGGLANSYEQYF
TRBV30	.	TRBJ1-5	TRBD1	TGTGCCTGGAACACGGGACAGAGTAGCAATCAGCCCCAGCATTTT	CAWNTGQSSNQPQHF
TRBV6-5	.	TRBJ1-2	TRBD1	TGTGCCAGCAGTTACACCGGGACAGGGTATGGCTACACCTTC	CASSYTGTGYGYTF
TRBV19	.	TRBJ2-7	.	TGTGCCAGTAGTAGGGCAGGGGTTCGTGACTACGAGCAGTACTTC	CASSRAGVRDYEQYF
TRBV29-1	.	TRBJ2-7	.	TGCAGCGTCAATACAGGGTTCTCCTACGAGCAGTACTTC	CSVNTGFSYEQYF
TRBV29-1	.	TRBJ1-4	TRBD1	TGCAGCGTTAGGGACAGGGACAACGAAAAACTGTTTTTT	CSVRDRDNEKLFF
TRBV7-9	.	TRBJ2-2	TRBD2	TGTGCCAGCAGCTTACTAGCGGGAGATCCCACCGGGGAGCTGTTTTTT	CASSLLAGDPTGELFF
TRBV18	few	TRBJ1-5	TRBD1	TGTGCCAGCTCACCGAAATATAATGACAGGGCTAACAATCAGCCCCAGCATTTT	CASSPKYNDRANNQPQHF
TRBV25-1	.	TRBJ2-3	TRBD1	TGTGCCAGCAGGGCAAATAAAGGGGGCGCAGCAGATACGCAGTATTTT	CASRANKGGAADTQYF
TRBV6-5	.	TRBJ2-7	TRBD1	TGTGCCAGCAGTTATAGTACAGGGGGCTACGAGCAGTACTTC	CASSYSTGGYEQYF
TRBV6-5	.	TRBJ1-3	TRBD1	TGTGCCAGCAGCCCGGGACAGGGAAGCACCATATATTTT	CASSPGQGSTIYF
TRBV6-5	.	TRBJ2-5	TRBD2	TGTGCCAGCAGAGACGGACTAGCGGGAGGGCTCCTCCAGTACTTC	CASRDGLAGGLLQYF
TRBV6-5	.	TRBJ2-7	.	TGTGCCAGCGGAAGAACAGGGAAATCCTACGAGCAGTACTTC	CASGRTGKSYEQYF
TRBV28	.	TRBJ1-3	.	TGTGCCAGCAGTTCCTTAAAACAGGTTGGAAACACCATATATTTT	CASSSLKQVGNTIYF
TRBV11-2	.	TRBJ2-1	TRBD2	TGTGCCAGCAGCTTACTAACTAGCGGGAGGGGCTACGGTGAGCAGTTCTTC	CASSLLTSGRGYGEQFF
TRBV13	.	TRBJ2-7	.	TGTGCCAGCAGCTGGGGACTGGAATCCTACGAGCAGTACTTC	CASSWGLESYEQYF
TRBV27	.	TRBJ2-7	TRBD2	TGTGCCAGCAGTCCCACTGGGACTAGCGGCTACGAGCAGTACTTC	CASSPTGTSGYEQYF
TRBV11-2	.	TRBJ2-5	TRBD2	TGTGCCAGCCGGATTAGCGGGGAAGAGACCCAGTACTTC	CASRISGEETQYF
TRBV27	.	TRBJ1-5	.	TGTGCCAGCAGTCCCCACCCCCGCAGTAATCAGCCCCAGCATTTT	CASSPHPRSNQPQHF
TRBV7-7	.	TRBJ1-1	.	TGTGCTAGCAGCTTTTTGGGGGGAACTGAAGCTTTCTTT	CASSFLGGTEAFF
TRBV6-5	.	TRBJ2-1	.	TGTGCCAGCAGTTACTCGTCAGGGTACGAGCAGTTCTTC	CASSYSSGYEQFF
TRBV6-1	.	TRBJ2-5	.	TGTGCCAGCAGTGAAGCGCAGGCGTGGTGGACCCAGTACTTC	CASSEAQAWWTQYF
TRBV19	.	TRBJ2-1	TRBD2	TGTGCCAGTAGGAAGCGGGAGACGAGCTCCTACAATGAGCAGTTCTTC	CASRKRETSSYNEQFF
TRBV7-9	.	TRBJ2-7	.	TGTGCCAGCAGCAGACCACGGAGCTCCTACGAGCAGTACTTC	CASSRPRSSYEQYF
TRBV4-2	few	TRBJ2-3	TRBD2	TGTGCCAGCAGCCAAGTACTAGCGGGTACAGATACGCAGTATTTT	CASSQVLAGTDTQYF
TRBV27	.	TRBJ2-7	TRBD1	TGTGCCAGCAGCCCCGTGTGGCAGGGGGCTTGGAGAGAGCAGTACTTC	CASSPVWQGAWREQYF
TRBV2	.	TRBJ1-2	.	TGTGCCAGCAGGAGACAGGCACATGGCTACACCTTC	CASRRQAHGYTF
TRBV15	once	TRBJ2-1	TRBD1	TGTGCCACCAGCAGAACGGGACAGAGTAACAATGAGCAGTTCTTC	CATSRTGQSNNEQFF
TRBV27	once	TRBJ2-3	.	TGTGCCAGCACCCAAGGTGGGCAGCTCCTAGATACGCAGTATTTT	CASTQGGQLLDTQYF